This T cell receptor beta chain was observed in a study of T cell changes during pregnancy in multiple sclerosis. Germline V gene data show CDR1 as SGHTA and CDR2 as FQGTGA. V shed 4 bases, J shed 5 bases, and the junction held 3 bases outside the gene matches. This CDR3 has 13 residues. Sequencing used immunoSEQ multiplex PCR; TCRdb keeps in-frame clones, though not all of them. Of tens of thousands of clones listed, almost 95% are singletons. The specimen comprised peripheral blood, sampled in the first trimester of pregnancy. This clonotype was obtained from a female donor with multiple sclerosis, enrolled in a pregnancy study. The chain combines TRBV7-3 with TRBJ1-1, with 8 bases fitting TRBD1. This chain's CDR3 is CASSSRTGTEAFF. The CDR3 DNA reads as TGTGCCAGCAGCTCCCGGACAGGGACTGAAGCTTTCTTT.